This TCR beta chain was obtained from a study of CD8 T cells in ankylosing spondylitis. The table lists this clonotype with a count of one. Its antigen is unknown. The study's findings and limits: Some of these motif variants have turned up before, in reports on reactive arthritis synovial fluid and blood. A motif in TCR beta, a set of 8 or 9 highly homologous variants, appeared characteristic of ankylosing spondylitis blood. Within peripheral blood, clones linked to disease were CD8+ and relatively rare. Disease-linked clones reportedly showed significant enrichment in matched ankylosing spondylitis synovial fluid.

The CDR3 consists of 14 residues. Germline CDR1 reads MNHEY; CDR2 reads SMNVEV (reference sequence). V was clipped by 5 bases and J by 13 bases, with 18 bases between them. For TCR beta, libraries came from quantitative 5'-RACE with molecular barcodes. TCRdb reprocessed the 5' RACE reads with MiXCR, giving one entry per CDR3 protein. The table lists some 700,000 distinct CDR3 sequences, around 20% of them singletons. This clonotype originated in a male donor with ankylosing spondylitis. The sample consisted of blood, either unsorted or a sorted T cell fraction (not recorded which). The rearrangement joins TRBV27 to TRBJ1-6; no firm D call. The CDR3 sequence: CASSITRPGSPLHF. The DNA for the CDR3 is TGTGCCAGCAGTATAACACGTCCAGGTTCGCCCCTCCACTTT.